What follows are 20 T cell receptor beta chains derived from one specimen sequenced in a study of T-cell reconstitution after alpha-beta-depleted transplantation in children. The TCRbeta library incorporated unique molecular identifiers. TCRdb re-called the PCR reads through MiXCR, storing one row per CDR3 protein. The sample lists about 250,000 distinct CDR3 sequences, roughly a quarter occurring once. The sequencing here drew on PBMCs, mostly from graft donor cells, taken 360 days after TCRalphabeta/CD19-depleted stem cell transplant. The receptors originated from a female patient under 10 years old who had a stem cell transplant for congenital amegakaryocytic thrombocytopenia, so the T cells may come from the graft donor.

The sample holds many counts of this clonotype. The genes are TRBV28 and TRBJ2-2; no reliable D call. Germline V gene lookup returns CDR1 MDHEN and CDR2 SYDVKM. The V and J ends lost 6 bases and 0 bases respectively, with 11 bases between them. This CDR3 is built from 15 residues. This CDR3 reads CASSMLETNTGELFF. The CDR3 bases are TGTGCCAGCAGCATGTTGGAAACGAACACCGGGGAGCTGTTTTTT.

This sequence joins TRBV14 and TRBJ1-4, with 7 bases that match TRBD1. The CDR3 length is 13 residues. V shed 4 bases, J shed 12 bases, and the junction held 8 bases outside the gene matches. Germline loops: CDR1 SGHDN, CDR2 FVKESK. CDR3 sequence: CASSRRQGRELFF. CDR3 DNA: TGTGCCAGCAGCCGGAGACAGGGAAGAGAACTGTTTTTT.

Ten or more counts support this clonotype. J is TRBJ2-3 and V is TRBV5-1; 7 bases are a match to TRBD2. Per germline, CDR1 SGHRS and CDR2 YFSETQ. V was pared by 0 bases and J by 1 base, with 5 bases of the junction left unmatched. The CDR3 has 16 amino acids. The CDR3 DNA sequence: TGCGCCAGCAGCTTGGAGACCCTAGCGGGCACAGATACGCAGTATTTT. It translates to CASSLETLAGTDTQYF.

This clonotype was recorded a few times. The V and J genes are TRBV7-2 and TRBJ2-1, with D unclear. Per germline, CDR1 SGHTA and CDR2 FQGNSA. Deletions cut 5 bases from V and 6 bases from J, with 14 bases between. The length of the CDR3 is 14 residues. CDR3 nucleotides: TGTGCCAGCAGCCGCGGACCAGCCTTCAATGAGCAGTTCTTC. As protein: CASSRGPAFNEQFF.

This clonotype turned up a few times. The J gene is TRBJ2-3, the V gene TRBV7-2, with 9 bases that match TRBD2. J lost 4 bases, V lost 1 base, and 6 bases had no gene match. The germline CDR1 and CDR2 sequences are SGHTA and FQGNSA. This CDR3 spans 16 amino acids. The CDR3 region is CASSLVGTSLADTQYF. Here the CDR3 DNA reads TGTGCCAGCAGCTTAGTTGGGACTAGCTTGGCAGATACGCAGTATTTT.

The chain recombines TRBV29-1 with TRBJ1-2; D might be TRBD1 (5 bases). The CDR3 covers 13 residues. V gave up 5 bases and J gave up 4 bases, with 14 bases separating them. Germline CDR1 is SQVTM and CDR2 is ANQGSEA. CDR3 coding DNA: TGCAGCGTTTGGGCGGACACCCCCTATGGCTACACCTTC. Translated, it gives CSVWADTPYGYTF.

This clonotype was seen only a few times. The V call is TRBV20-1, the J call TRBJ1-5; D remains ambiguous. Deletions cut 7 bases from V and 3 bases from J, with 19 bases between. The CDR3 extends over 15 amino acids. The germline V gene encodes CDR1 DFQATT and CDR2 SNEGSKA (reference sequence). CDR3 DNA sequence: TGCAGTGTCCGCTTCGCGGGGTTTGACAATCAGCCCCAGCATTTT. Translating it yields CSVRFAGFDNQPQHF.

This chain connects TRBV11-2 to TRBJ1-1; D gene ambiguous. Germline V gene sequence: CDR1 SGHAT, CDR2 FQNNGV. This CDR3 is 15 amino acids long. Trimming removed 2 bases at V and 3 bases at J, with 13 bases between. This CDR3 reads CASSLMGSVDTEAFF. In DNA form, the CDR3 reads TGTGCCAGCAGCTTAATGGGGTCAGTGGACACTGAAGCTTTCTTT.

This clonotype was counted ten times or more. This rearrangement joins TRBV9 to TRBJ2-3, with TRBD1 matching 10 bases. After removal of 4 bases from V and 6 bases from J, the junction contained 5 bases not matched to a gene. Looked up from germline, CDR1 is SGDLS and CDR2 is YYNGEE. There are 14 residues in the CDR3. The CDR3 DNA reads TGTGCCAGCAGCAGGGACAGGGGCGCGGATACGCAGTATTTT. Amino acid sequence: CASSRDRGADTQYF.

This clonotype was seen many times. CDR3 protein: CSARDVISYNEQFF. The CDR3 coding sequence is TGCAGTGCTAGAGATGTTATCTCCTACAATGAGCAGTTCTTC. The chain carries TRBV20-1 and TRBJ2-1; D call uncertain. Germline CDR1 and CDR2: DFQATT and SNEGSKA (reference sequence). The CDR3 has 14 amino acids. Trimming cost V 0 bases and J 0 bases, with 6 bases left between them.

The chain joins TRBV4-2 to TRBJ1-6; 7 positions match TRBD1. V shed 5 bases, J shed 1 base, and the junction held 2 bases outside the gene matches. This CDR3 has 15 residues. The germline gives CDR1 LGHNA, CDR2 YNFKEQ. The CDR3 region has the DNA TGTGCCAGCAGCTCAGGGGGTTCCTATAATTCACCCCTCCACTTT. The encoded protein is CASSSGGSYNSPLHF.

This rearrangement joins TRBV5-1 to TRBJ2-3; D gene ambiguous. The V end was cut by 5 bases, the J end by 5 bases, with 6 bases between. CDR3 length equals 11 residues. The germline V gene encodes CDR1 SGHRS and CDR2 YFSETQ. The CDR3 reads CASREIDTQYF. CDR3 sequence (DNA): TGCGCCAGCAGAGAGATAGATACGCAGTATTTT.

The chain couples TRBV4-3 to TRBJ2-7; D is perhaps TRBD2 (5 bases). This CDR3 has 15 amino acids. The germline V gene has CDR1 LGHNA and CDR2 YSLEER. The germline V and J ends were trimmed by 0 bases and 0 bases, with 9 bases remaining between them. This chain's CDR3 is CASSQDPEGSYEQYF. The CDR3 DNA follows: TGCGCCAGCAGCCAAGATCCCGAGGGCTCCTACGAGCAGTACTTC.

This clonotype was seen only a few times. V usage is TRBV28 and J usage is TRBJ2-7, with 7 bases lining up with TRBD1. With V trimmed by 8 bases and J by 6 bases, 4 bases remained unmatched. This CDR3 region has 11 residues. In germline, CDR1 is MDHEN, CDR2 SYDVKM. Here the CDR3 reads CASRTGSEQYF. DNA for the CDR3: TGTGCCAGCCGGACAGGTTCCGAGCAGTACTTC. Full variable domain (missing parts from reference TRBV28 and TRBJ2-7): DVKVTQSSRYLVKRTGEKVFLECVQDMDHENMFWYRQDPGLGLRLIYFSYDVKMKEKGDIPEGYSVSREKKERFSLILESASTNQTSMYLCASRTGSEQYFGPGTRLTVT.

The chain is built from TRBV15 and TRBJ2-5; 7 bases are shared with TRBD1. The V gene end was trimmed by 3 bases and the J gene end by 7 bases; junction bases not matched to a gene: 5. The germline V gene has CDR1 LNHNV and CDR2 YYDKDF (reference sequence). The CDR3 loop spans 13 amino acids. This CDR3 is CATSSNRGGTQYF. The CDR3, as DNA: TGTGCCACCAGCAGCAACAGGGGTGGGACCCAGTACTTC.

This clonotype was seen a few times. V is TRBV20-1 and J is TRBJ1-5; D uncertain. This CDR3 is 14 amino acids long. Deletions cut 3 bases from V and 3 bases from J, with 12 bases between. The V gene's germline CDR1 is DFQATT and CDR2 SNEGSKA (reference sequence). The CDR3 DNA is TGCAGTGCTAGTGTCAGGAGAGACAATCAGCCCCAGCATTTT. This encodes CSASVRRDNQPQHF.

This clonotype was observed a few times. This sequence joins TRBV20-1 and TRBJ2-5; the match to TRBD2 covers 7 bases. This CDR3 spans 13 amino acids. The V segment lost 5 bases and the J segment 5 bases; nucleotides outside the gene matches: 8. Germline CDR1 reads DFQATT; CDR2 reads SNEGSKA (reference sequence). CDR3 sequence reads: CSARGDYLETQYF. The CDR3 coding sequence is TGCAGTGCTCGAGGGGACTACCTGGAGACCCAGTACTTC.

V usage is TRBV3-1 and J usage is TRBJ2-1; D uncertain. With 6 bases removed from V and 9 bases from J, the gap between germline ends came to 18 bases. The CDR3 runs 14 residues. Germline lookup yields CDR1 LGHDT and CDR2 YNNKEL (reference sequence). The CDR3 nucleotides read TGTGCCAGCAGGCCCCTGTCAACGCGAGGTGAGCAGTTCTTC. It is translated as CASRPLSTRGEQFF.

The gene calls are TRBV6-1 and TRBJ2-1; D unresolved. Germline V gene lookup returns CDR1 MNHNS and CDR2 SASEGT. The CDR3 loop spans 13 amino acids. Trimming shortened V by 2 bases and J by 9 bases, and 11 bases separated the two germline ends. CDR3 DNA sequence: TGTGCCAGCAGTGAAAGTGGCAGCAGTGAGCAGTTCTTC. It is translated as CASSESGSSEQFF.

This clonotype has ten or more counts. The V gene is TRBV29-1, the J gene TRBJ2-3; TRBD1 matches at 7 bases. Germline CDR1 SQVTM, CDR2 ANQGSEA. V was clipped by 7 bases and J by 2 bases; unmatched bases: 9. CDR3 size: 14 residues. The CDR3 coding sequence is TGCAGCGGCTACAGGGGTTGGGACACAGATACGCAGTATTTT. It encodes CSGYRGWDTDTQYF.